Each of the 8 T cell receptor beta chains below was sequenced from the same sample in a study of OX40 agonist ivuxolimab in advanced cancers. Clones were read by immunoSEQ multiplex PCR, and TCRdb kept only the in-frame ones, dropping some. The sample gives about 73,000 clones, around 88% of which show up once; around 2.7% is in the top ten. The source material was CD4+ or CD8+ T cells sorted from blood, sampled in a trial of the OX40 agonist ivuxolimab. These receptors were collected from an adult with an advanced solid tumor such as melanoma, head and neck, liver or kidney cancer.

The chain joins TRBV18 to TRBJ1-1, with D possibly being TRBD1 (6 bases). The CDR3 length is 15 residues. The germline V gene has CDR1 KGHSH and CDR2 LQKENI. With 6 bases removed from V and 3 bases from J, the gap between germline ends came to 17 bases. The CDR3 spells CASSRRGNRDTEAFF. For the CDR3, the DNA is TGTGCCAGCTCCCGCCGAGGAAACAGGGACACTGAAGCTTTCTTT. Full variable domain (remainder filled in from reference TRBV18 and TRBJ1-1): NAGVMQNPRHLVRRRGQEARLRCSPMKGHSHVYWYRQLPEEGLKFMVYLQKENIIDESGMPKERFSAEFPKEGPSILRIQQVVRGDSAAYFCASSRRGNRDTEAFFGQGTRLTVV.

The sample holds one count of this clone. The rearrangement uses TRBV5-1 and TRBJ2-2; D perhaps matches TRBD2 (5 bases). The CDR3 consists of 16 residues. CDR1 and CDR2 from the germline V gene are SGHRS and YFSETQ. Between the trimmed V and J ends, which lost 4 bases and 1 base, there was a span of 14 bases. CDR3 sequence reads: CASSLGRGLNTGELFF. In DNA form, the CDR3 reads TGCGCCAGCAGCCTCGGTCGAGGACTGAACACCGGGGAGCTGTTTTTT.

This chain joins TRBV18 and TRBJ1-3; D is possibly TRBD1 (5 bases). The CDR3 is made up of 15 amino acids. The ends were cut back, 0 bases at V and 0 bases at J, with 6 bases in the middle. Looked up from germline, CDR1 is KGHSH and CDR2 is LQKENI. CDR3 sequence reads: CASSPPGLSGNTIYF. The CDR3 DNA is TGTGCCAGCTCACCACCGGGACTCTCTGGAAACACCATATATTTT.

The chain has TRBV6-6 and TRBJ2-4; the D call may be TRBD1 or TRBD2 (5 bases each). The CDR3 is 14 amino acids. Trimming stripped 4 bases from V and 0 bases from J, with 7 bases between. CDR1 MNHNY and CDR2 SVGAGI come from the germline V gene (reference sequence). CDR3 DNA sequence: TGTGCCAGCAGTTGGGGGAAAGCCAAAAACATTCAGTACTTC. Amino acid sequence: CASSWGKAKNIQYF.

This chain connects TRBV28 to TRBJ2-6, with no clear D. This CDR3 has 14 residues. Trimming left V 4 bases short and J 0 bases short, with 4 bases between. Germline V lookup: CDR1 MDHEN, CDR2 SYDVKM. CDR3 DNA: TGTGCCAGCAGTTCAACCTCTGGGGCCAACGTCCTGACTTTC. This encodes CASSSTSGANVLTF.

The V gene is TRBV6-6, the J gene TRBJ2-6; no clear D. From germline, CDR1 is MNHNY and CDR2 SVGAGI (reference sequence). The CDR3 sequence is 13 residues long. Trimming removed 8 bases at V and 0 bases at J, with 5 bases between. This CDR3 reads CASQRSGANVLTF. DNA of the CDR3: TGTGCCAGCCAGCGCTCTGGGGCCAACGTCCTGACTTTC.

The chain combines TRBV27 with TRBJ2-5, with 12 bases lining up with TRBD2. Trimming at V came to 4 bases and at J to 5 bases, leaving 8 bases not matched to a gene. This CDR3 has 16 residues. The germline gives CDR1 MNHEY, CDR2 SMNVEV (reference sequence). For the CDR3, the DNA is TGTGCCAGCAGTTCGGGGGCTAGCGGGAGGGGCGAGACCCAGTACTTC. Translating gives CASSSGASGRGETQYF.

The V and J genes are TRBV6-6 and TRBJ2-3; D is unresolved. CDR3 length: 12 amino acids. Trimming pared 6 bases from V and 2 bases from J, leaving 6 bases between. The germline V gene has CDR1 MNHNY and CDR2 SVGAGI (reference sequence). This chain's CDR3 is CASSLDTDTQYF. For the CDR3, the DNA is TGTGCCAGCAGCCTCGACACAGATACGCAGTATTTT.